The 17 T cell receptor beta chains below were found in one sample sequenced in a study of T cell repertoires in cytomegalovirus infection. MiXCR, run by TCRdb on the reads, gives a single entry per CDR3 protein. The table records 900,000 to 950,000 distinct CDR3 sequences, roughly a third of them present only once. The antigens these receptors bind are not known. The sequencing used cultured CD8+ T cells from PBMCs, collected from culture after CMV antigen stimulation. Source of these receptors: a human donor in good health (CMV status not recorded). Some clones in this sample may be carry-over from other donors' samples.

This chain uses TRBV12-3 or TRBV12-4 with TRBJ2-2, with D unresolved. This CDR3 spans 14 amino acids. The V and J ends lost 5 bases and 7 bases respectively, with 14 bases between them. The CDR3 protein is CASSATLGIGELFF. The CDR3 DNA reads TGTGCCAGCAGTGCTACGTTGGGCATCGGGGAGCTGTTTTTT.

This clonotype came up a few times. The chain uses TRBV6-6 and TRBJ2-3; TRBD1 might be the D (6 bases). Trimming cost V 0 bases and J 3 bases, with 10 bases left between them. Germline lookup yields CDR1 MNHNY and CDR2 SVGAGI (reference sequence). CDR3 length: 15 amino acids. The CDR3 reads CASSYSLRGTDTQYF. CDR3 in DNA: TGTGCCAGCAGTTACTCGCTCAGGGGAACAGATACGCAGTATTTT.

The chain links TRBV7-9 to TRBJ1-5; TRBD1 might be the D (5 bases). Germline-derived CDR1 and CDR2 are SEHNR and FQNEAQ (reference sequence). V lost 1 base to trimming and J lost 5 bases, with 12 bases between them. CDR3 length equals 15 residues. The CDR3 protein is CASSLVDSRDQPQHF. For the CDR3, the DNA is TGTGCCAGCAGCTTAGTCGACAGCCGGGATCAGCCCCAGCATTTT.

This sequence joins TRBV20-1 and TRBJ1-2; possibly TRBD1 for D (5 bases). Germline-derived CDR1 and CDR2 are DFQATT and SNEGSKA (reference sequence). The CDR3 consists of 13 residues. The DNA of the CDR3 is TGCATCCCCCGGGGGTCTCCTCCCTATGGCTACACCTTC. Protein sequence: CIPRGSPPYGYTF.

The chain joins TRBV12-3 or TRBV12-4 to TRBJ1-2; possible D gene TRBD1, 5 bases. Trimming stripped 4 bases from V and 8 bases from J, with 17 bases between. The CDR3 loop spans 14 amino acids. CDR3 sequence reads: CASSWGRAGEGYTF. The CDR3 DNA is TGTGCCAGCAGTTGGGGCAGGGCCGGAGAAGGCTACACCTTC.

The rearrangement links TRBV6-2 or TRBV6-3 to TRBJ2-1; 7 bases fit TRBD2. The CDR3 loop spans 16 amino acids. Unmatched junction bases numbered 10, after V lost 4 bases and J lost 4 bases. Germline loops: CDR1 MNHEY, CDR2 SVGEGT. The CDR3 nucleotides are TGTGCCAGCAGTTGGGGGGGGGACTATCCTTACAATGAGCAGTTCTTC. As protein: CASSWGGDYPYNEQFF.

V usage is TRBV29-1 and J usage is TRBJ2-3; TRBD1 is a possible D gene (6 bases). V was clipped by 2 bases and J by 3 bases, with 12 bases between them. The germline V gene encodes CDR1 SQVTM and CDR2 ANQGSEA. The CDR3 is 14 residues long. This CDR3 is CSVEPRGRTDTQYF. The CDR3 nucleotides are TGCAGCGTTGAACCCAGGGGTAGGACAGATACGCAGTATTTT.

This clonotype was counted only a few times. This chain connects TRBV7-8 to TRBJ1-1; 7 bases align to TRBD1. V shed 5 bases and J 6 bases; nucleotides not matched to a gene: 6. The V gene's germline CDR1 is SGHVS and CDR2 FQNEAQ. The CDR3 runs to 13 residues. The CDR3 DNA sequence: TGTGCCAGCAGCCTCAAAGACAGGGCTGAAGCTTTCTTT. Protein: CASSLKDRAEAFF.

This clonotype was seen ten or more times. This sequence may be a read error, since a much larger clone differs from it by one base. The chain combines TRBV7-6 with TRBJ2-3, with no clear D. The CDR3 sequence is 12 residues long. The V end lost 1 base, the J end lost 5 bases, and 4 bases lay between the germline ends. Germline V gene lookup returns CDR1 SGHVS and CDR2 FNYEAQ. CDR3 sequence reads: CASSLGEDTQYF. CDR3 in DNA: TGTGCCAGCAGCTTAGGGGAAGATACGCAGTATTTT.

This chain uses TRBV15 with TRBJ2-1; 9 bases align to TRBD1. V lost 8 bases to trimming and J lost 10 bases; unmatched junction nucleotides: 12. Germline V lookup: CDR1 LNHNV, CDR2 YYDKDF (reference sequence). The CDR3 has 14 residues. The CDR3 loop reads CATRGTGGMREQFF. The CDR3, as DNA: TGTGCCACCCGAGGAACAGGGGGCATGAGAGAGCAGTTCTTC.

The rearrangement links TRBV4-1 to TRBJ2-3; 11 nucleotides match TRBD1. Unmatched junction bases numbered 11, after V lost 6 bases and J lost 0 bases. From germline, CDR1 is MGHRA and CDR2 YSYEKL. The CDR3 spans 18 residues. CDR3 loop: CASSGQGANPTSTDTQYF. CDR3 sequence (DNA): TGCGCCAGCAGTGGACAGGGGGCGAATCCGACTAGCACAGATACGCAGTATTTT.

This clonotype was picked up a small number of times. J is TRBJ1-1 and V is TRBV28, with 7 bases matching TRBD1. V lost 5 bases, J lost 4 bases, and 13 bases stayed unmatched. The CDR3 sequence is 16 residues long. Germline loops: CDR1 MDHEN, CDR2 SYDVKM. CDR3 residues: CASSGQGGWAFTEAFF. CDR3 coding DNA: TGTGCCAGCAGTGGCCAAGGGGGCTGGGCATTCACTGAAGCTTTCTTT.

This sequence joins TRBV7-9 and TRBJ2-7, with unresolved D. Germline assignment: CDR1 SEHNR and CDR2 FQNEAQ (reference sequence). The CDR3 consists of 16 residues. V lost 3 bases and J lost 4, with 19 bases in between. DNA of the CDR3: TGTGCCAGCAGCTTCCCCCCCCTAGACGGTCCGTACGAGCAGTACGTC. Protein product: CASSFPPLDGPYEQYV.

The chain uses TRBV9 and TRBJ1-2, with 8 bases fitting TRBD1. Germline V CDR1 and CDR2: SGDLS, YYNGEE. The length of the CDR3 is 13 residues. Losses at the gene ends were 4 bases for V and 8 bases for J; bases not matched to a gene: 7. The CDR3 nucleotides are TGTGCCAGCAGCATGACAGGGGCGGGGGGCTACACCTTC. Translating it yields CASSMTGAGGYTF.

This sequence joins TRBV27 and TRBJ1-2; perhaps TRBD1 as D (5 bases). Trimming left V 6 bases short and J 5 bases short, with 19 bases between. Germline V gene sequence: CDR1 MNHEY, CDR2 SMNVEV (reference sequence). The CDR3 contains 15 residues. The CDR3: CASSPEGSKKYGYTF. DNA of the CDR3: TGTGCCAGCAGCCCCGAGGGGTCCAAGAAATATGGCTACACCTTC.

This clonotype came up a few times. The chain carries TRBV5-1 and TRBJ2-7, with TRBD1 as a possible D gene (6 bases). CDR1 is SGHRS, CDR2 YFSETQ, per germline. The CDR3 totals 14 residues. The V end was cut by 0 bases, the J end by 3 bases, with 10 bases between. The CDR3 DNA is TGCGCCAGCAGCTTGGGACAGGTGAACTACGAGCAGTACTTC. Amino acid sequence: CASSLGQVNYEQYF.

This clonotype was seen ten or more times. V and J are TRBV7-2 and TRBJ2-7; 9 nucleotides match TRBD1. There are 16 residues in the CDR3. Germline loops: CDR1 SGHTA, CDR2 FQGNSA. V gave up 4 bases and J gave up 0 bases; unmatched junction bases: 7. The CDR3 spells CASSYPRDRASYEQYF. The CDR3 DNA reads TGTGCCAGCAGCTACCCCCGGGACAGGGCCTCCTACGAGCAGTACTTC.